These 20 T cell receptor beta chains came from one sample sequenced in a study of cytotoxic CD8 clonotypes in ibrutinib-treated CLL. Profiling relied on immunoSEQ multiplex PCR, and the TCRdb table lists in-frame clones only, not all of them. This table holds 270,000 or so clones, 70% to 80% found once. Here the sequenced sample was PBMCs, taken at disease progression, from a patient treated with ibrutinib. The receptors shown here come from a human donor with chronic lymphocytic leukemia.

The chain employs TRBV5-1 and TRBJ1-1; D unresolved. V was pared by 0 bases and J by 4 bases, with 13 bases between. The CDR3 runs 15 residues. From germline, CDR1 is SGHRS and CDR2 YFSETQ. CDR3 DNA: TGCGCCAGCAGCTTGGAGTCAGGTGGAGGCACTGAAGCTTTCTTT. It specifies CASSLESGGGTEAFF.

The table lists this clone with a few counts. The V call is TRBV19, the J call TRBJ2-2, with D tentatively TRBD2 (6 bases). CDR3 length: 16 amino acids. Between the trimmed V and J ends, which lost 7 bases and 7 bases, there was a span of 22 bases. The germline CDR1 and CDR2 sequences are LNHDA and SQIVND (reference sequence). The CDR3 protein is CASIRTSGGMGGELFF. In DNA, the CDR3 is TGTGCCAGTATCAGGACCTCCGGGGGAATGGGCGGGGAGCTGTTTTTT.

V usage is TRBV11-2 and J usage is TRBJ2-7, with D perhaps matching TRBD1 or TRBD2 (5 bases each). Per the germline V gene, CDR1 is SGHAT and CDR2 is FQNNGV. This CDR3 has 15 amino acids. The V end was cut by 1 base, the J end by 6 bases, with 16 bases between. This CDR3 is CASSLGGPPSSEQYF. DNA of the CDR3: TGTGCCAGCAGCTTAGGGGGACCACCAAGCTCCGAGCAGTACTTC.

The V call is TRBV6-1, the J call TRBJ1-5; D possibly corresponds to TRBD1 (5 bases). Trimming removed 4 bases at V and 1 base at J, with 20 bases between. From germline, CDR1 is MNHNS and CDR2 SASEGT. The CDR3 consists of 18 residues. The CDR3 loop is CASSGRNSSRGSNQPQHF. CDR3 coding DNA: TGTGCCAGCAGTGGCCGAAACAGCAGCCGGGGGAGCAATCAGCCCCAGCATTTT.

CDR3 sequence reads: CAISEIRGQGAPYGYTF. The CDR3 DNA follows: TGTGCCATCAGTGAGATAAGAGGACAGGGGGCCCCCTATGGCTACACCTTC. The chain recombines TRBV10-3 with TRBJ1-2; 11 bases fit TRBD1. Germline CDR1 reads ENHRY; CDR2 reads SYGVKD. The CDR3 totals 17 residues. V gave up 2 bases and J gave up 4 bases; unmatched junction bases: 9.

The chain carries TRBV5-1 and TRBJ1-3; D not resolved. Looked up from germline, CDR1 is SGHRS and CDR2 is YFSETQ. The V gene lost 5 bases and the J gene lost 4 bases, with 16 bases spanning the gap. This CDR3 has 15 amino acids. The CDR3 DNA follows: TGCGCCAGCAGACGGGCTCTAGAGTCCGGAAACACCATATATTTT. Translation gives CASRRALESGNTIYF.

The V call is TRBV6-5, the J call TRBJ2-7; D uncertain. Germline loops: CDR1 MNHEY, CDR2 SVGAGI. This CDR3 comprises 11 residues. The germline V and J ends were trimmed by 5 bases and 3 bases, with 5 bases remaining between them. The CDR3 DNA is TGTGCCAGCAGTCACAGCTACGAGCAGTACTTC. It yields the protein CASSHSYEQYF.

Only a few counts were recorded for this clone. The CDR3 spells CASGFSTGLDQPQHF. As DNA, the CDR3 is TGTGCTAGTGGTTTTTCGACAGGGTTGGATCAGCCCCAGCATTTT. The genes are TRBV12-5 and TRBJ1-5; 7 bases are a match to TRBD1. V trimming: 3 bases; J trimming: 5 bases; junction bases outside the gene matches: 7. The CDR3 runs 15 residues. In germline, CDR1 is LGHNT, CDR2 FRNRAP.

V is TRBV18 and J is TRBJ2-7, with D perhaps TRBD2 (6 bases). V dropped 6 bases and J dropped 3 bases, with 15 bases sitting between them. This CDR3 has 14 amino acids. CDR1 KGHSH and CDR2 LQKENI come from the germline V gene. The CDR3: CASSVSSEGYEQYF. In DNA, the CDR3 is TGTGCCAGCTCGGTATCCTCGGAGGGCTACGAGCAGTACTTC.

The CDR3: CASSLAATDTQYF. The CDR3 DNA reads as TGTGCCAGCAGCTTGGCAGCTACAGATACGCAGTATTTT. J is TRBJ2-3 and V is TRBV5-4; D gene unclear. V gave up 0 bases and J gave up 3 bases, with 5 bases separating them. Germline-derived CDR1 and CDR2 are SGHNT and YYREEE (reference sequence). The CDR3 spans 13 residues.

The V and J genes are TRBV13 and TRBJ2-3; D is possibly TRBD2 (6 bases). Germline CDR1 and CDR2: PRHDT and FYEKMQ (reference sequence). Trimming took off 5 bases at V and 4 bases at J, with 10 bases between the two ends. The CDR3 is 13 residues long. This CDR3 reads CASSPGLADTQYF. DNA of the CDR3: TGTGCCAGCAGCCCGGGACTCGCAGATACGCAGTATTTT. The full variable domain, rest sourced from reference TRBV13 and TRBJ2-3, is AAGVIQSPRHLIKEKRETATLKCYPIPRHDTVYWYQQGPGQDPQFLISFYEKMQSDKGSIPDRFSAQQFSDYHSELNMSSLELGDSALYFCASSPGLADTQYFGPGTRLTVL.

This clone has more than one count but fewer than ten. V and J are TRBV6-5 and TRBJ1-2, with D possibly being TRBD1 (6 bases). V gave up 5 bases and J gave up 4 bases, with 14 bases separating them. The CDR3 spans 14 residues. Germline lookup yields CDR1 MNHEY and CDR2 SVGAGI. CDR3 nucleotides: TGTGCCAGCAGTCCAGGGGTTAGGGGCTATGGCTACACCTTC. Protein: CASSPGVRGYGYTF.

The V and J genes are TRBV7-9 and TRBJ2-2; 9 bases match TRBD2. Germline V CDR1 and CDR2: SEHNR, FQNEAQ (reference sequence). CDR3 length: 17 amino acids. After removal of 0 bases from V and 2 bases from J, the junction contained 4 bases not matched to a gene. CDR3 residues: CASSLASLAGNTGELFF. CDR3 coding DNA: TGTGCCAGCAGCTTAGCTAGCCTAGCGGGAAACACCGGGGAGCTGTTTTTT.

This chain links TRBV6-5 with TRBJ2-7; 7 positions match TRBD1. Unmatched junction bases numbered 10, after V lost 7 bases and J lost 4 bases. This CDR3 spans 14 amino acids. Germline values: CDR1 MNHEY, CDR2 SVGAGI. CDR3 loop: CASTRLQGSYEQYF. The CDR3 region has the DNA TGTGCCAGCACCCGATTACAGGGGAGTTACGAGCAGTACTTC.

CDR3 in amino acids: CASSPPGTGGSEGYTF. The CDR3 region has the DNA TGTGCCAGCAGCCCTCCCGGGACAGGGGGCTCGGAGGGCTACACCTTC. V usage is TRBV4-2 and J usage is TRBJ1-2; 12 nucleotides align to TRBD1. The CDR3 is 16 amino acids. V lost 4 bases to trimming and J lost 8 bases; unmatched junction nucleotides: 11. Per germline, CDR1 LGHNA and CDR2 YNFKEQ.

The V and J genes are TRBV27 and TRBJ1-2; no clear D. V was clipped by 6 bases and J by 3 bases, with 11 bases between them. Germline CDR1 is MNHEY and CDR2 is SMNVEV (reference sequence). The CDR3 is made up of 13 amino acids. Written as DNA, the CDR3 is TGTGCCAGCAGCCCGGACGCTTACTATGGCTACACCTTC. Translated: CASSPDAYYGYTF.

The chain links TRBV4-1 to TRBJ1-1; the D gene is possibly TRBD1 (6 bases). V was pared by 0 bases and J by 6 bases, with 14 bases between. Per the germline V gene, CDR1 is MGHRA and CDR2 is YSYEKL. The CDR3 consists of 15 residues. In nucleotides, the CDR3 is TGCGCCAGCAGCCAAGATTCAGGGGCCTACGCTGAAGCTTTCTTT. As protein: CASSQDSGAYAEAFF.

The chain uses TRBV7-8 and TRBJ2-5; 11 positions agree with TRBD1. Germline V CDR1 and CDR2: SGHVS, FQNEAQ. V was pared by 5 bases and J by 3 bases, with 8 bases of the junction left unmatched. CDR3 length: 16 residues. The CDR3 here is CASSPWTGGLEETQYF. The CDR3 DNA reads as TGTGCCAGCAGCCCATGGACAGGGGGCTTGGAAGAGACCCAGTACTTC.

The chain combines TRBV4-1 with TRBJ1-2, with TRBD1 as a possible D gene (5 bases). Germline lookup yields CDR1 MGHRA and CDR2 YSYEKL. CDR3 length: 15 residues. V lost 6 bases, J lost 7 bases, and 21 bases lay in between. This CDR3 is CASSLLTGGAAGYTF. The CDR3 DNA reads as TGCGCCAGCAGTCTCCTCACCGGCGGGGCCGCTGGCTACACCTTC.

V and J are TRBV10-3 and TRBJ1-1; no clear D. V was pared by 8 bases and J by 0 bases, with 4 bases between. Germline-derived CDR1 and CDR2 are ENHRY and SYGVKD. The CDR3 length is 11 residues. The CDR3: CAIGVNTEAFF. Written as DNA, the CDR3 is TGTGCCATCGGGGTGAACACTGAAGCTTTCTTT.